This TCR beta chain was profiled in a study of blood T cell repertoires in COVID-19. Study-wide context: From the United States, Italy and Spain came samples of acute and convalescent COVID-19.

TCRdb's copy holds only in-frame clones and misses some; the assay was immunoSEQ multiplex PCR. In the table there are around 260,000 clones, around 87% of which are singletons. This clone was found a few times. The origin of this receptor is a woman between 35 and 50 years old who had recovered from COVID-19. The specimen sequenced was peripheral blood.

CDR3 in amino acids: CASSGGARETQYF. The CDR3 DNA sequence: TGTGCCAGCAGTGGGGGAGCGAGGGAGACCCAGTACTTC. This chain connects TRBV2 to TRBJ2-5; tentatively, D is TRBD2 (5 bases). The ends were cut back, 4 bases at V and 5 bases at J, with 11 bases in the middle. Germline-derived CDR1 and CDR2 are SNHLY and FYNNEI. The CDR3 sequence is 13 residues long.